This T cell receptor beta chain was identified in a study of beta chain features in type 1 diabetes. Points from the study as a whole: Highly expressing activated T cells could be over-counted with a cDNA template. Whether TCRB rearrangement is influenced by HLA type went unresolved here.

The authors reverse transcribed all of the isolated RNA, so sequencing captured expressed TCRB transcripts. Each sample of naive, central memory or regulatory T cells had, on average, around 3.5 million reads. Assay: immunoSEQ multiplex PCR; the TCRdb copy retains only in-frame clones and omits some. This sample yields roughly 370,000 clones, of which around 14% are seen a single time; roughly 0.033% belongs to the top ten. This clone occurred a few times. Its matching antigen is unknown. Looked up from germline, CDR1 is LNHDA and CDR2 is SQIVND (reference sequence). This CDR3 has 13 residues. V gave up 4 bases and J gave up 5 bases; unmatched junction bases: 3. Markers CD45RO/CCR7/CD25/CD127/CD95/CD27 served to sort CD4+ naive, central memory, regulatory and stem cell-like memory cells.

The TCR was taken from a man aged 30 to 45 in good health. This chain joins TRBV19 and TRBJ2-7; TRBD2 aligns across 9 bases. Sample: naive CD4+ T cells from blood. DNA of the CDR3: TGTGCCAGTAGTAATAGCGGGAGCCACGAGCAGTACGTC. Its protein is CASSNSGSHEQYV.